The rows below give T cell receptor beta chains drawn from one sample of a study of Ad26.COV2.S vaccination and SARS-CoV-2 variants. This table comes from immunoSEQ multiplex PCR, and its TCRdb copy is limited to in-frame clones, with some not included. The repertoire holds fewer than 500,000 clones, with 89% as singletons. The sequencing used peripheral blood, collected in a trial of Ad26.COV2.S vaccine versus placebo. These TCRs come from a person between 18 and 60 years old who received the Ad26.COV2.S COVID-19 vaccine or a placebo. The CDR3 runs from the conserved cysteine through the conserved F or W. A D gene is named only where the DNA matches it firmly. Clone size is shown for a subset of rows, as once, few, many or a class of expanded clone.

v_call: TRBV4-1; d_call: NA; clone_size: NA; j_call: TRBJ1-1; cdr3_aa: CASSQESRVTTEAFF; cdr3_nt: TGCGCCAGCAGCCAAGAATCCAGGGTTACGACTGAAGCTTTCTTT
v_call: TRBV5-6; d_call: TRBD1; clone_size: NA; j_call: TRBJ2-1; cdr3_aa: CASSPGTGENNEQFF; cdr3_nt: TGTGCCAGCAGCCCCGGGACAGGTGAAAACAATGAGCAGTTCTTC
v_call: TRBV24-1; d_call: NA; clone_size: NA; j_call: TRBJ2-3; cdr3_aa: CATSDFSFAGGHADTQYF; cdr3_nt: TGTGCCACCAGTGATTTCTCCTTCGCAGGGGGGCATGCAGATACGCAGTATTTT
v_call: TRBV28; d_call: NA; clone_size: NA; j_call: TRBJ2-1; cdr3_aa: CASSPGGSYNEQFF; cdr3_nt: TGTGCCAGCAGCCCTGGTGGATCCTACAATGAGCAGTTCTTC
v_call: TRBV2; d_call: NA; clone_size: NA; j_call: TRBJ2-7; cdr3_aa: CASSEQGGGNEQYF; cdr3_nt: TGTGCCAGCAGTGAACAGGGCGGGGGCAACGAGCAGTACTTC
v_call: TRBV11-3; d_call: NA; clone_size: NA; j_call: TRBJ1-3; cdr3_aa: CASSLARNTIYF; cdr3_nt: TGTGCCAGCAGCTTAGCCCGAAACACCATATATTTT
v_call: TRBV19; d_call: TRBD2; clone_size: NA; j_call: TRBJ2-5; cdr3_aa: CASSMAPGTGEGSRETQYF; cdr3_nt: TGTGCCAGTAGTATGGCGCCGGGGACCGGGGAGGGATCCAGGGAGACCCAGTACTTC
v_call: TRBV30; d_call: NA; clone_size: NA; j_call: TRBJ1-3; cdr3_aa: CAWSHPRSGGNTIYF; cdr3_nt: TGTGCCTGGAGCCACCCGAGGTCAGGCGGAAACACCATATATTTT
v_call: TRBV19; d_call: NA; clone_size: NA; j_call: TRBJ1-4; cdr3_aa: CASRRGKGGPGEKLFF; cdr3_nt: TGTGCCAGTAGGAGGGGAAAGGGGGGGCCCGGAGAAAAACTGTTTTTT
v_call: TRBV27; d_call: TRBD2; clone_size: NA; j_call: TRBJ2-1; cdr3_aa: CASTKSGGRQFF; cdr3_nt: TGTGCCAGCACTAAAAGCGGGGGGAGGCAGTTCTTC
v_call: TRBV6-5; d_call: TRBD1; clone_size: NA; j_call: TRBJ2-4; cdr3_aa: CAGRGNIQYF; cdr3_nt: TGTGCAGGCAGGGGGAACATTCAGTACTTC
v_call: TRBV6-1; d_call: TRBD1; clone_size: few; j_call: TRBJ2-5; cdr3_aa: CASSALPGQGTQTQYF; cdr3_nt: TGTGCCAGCAGTGCCTTACCGGGACAGGGGACTCAGACCCAGTACTTC
v_call: TRBV5-1; d_call: NA; clone_size: NA; j_call: TRBJ1-3; cdr3_aa: CASSSTVTRNTIYF; cdr3_nt: TGCGCCAGCAGCTCCACAGTCACCCGAAACACCATATATTTT
v_call: TRBV7-8; d_call: NA; clone_size: NA; j_call: TRBJ2-7; cdr3_aa: CASSSQAYEQYF; cdr3_nt: TGTGCCAGCAGCTCACAGGCCTACGAGCAGTACTTC
v_call: TRBV30; d_call: NA; clone_size: NA; j_call: TRBJ2-3; cdr3_aa: CAWSGGADTQYF; cdr3_nt: TGTGCCTGGAGTGGTGGGGCAGATACGCAGTATTTT
v_call: TRBV5-6; d_call: NA; clone_size: NA; j_call: TRBJ2-7; cdr3_aa: CASSLDDYEQYF; cdr3_nt: TGTGCCAGCAGTCTTGATGATTACGAGCAGTACTTC
v_call: TRBV24-1; d_call: TRBD2; clone_size: NA; j_call: TRBJ2-1; cdr3_aa: CATSDPSGRYYNEQFF; cdr3_nt: TGTGCCACCAGTGATCCCAGCGGGAGGTATTACAATGAGCAGTTCTTC